Each of the 13 T cell receptor beta chains below was sequenced from the same sample in a study of identical twins. TCRdb re-called the 5' RACE reads with MiXCR, one entry per CDR3 protein. Of under 500,000 distinct CDR3 sequences in the sample, over 11% were seen once. The same sample was also used in a study of yellow fever vaccine responses in identical twins.

Material: CD4+ T cells sorted from blood. The receptors shown here come from a woman under 30 in good health.

This chain links TRBV11-2 with TRBJ2-2; 7 bases are shared with TRBD1. Germline V gene lookup returns CDR1 SGHAT and CDR2 FQNNGV. CDR3 length: 15 residues. Trimming took 4 bases from V and 3 from J; bases not matched to a gene: 5. In DNA form, the CDR3 reads TGTGCCAGCAGCTCATGGGACAGCTACACCGGGGAGCTGTTTTTT. Its protein product is CASSSWDSYTGELFF.

This clonotype was seen more than once but under ten times. The chain combines TRBV10-2 with TRBJ2-5; 10 bases are shared with TRBD2. Germline values: CDR1 WSHSY, CDR2 SAAADI. The CDR3 sequence is 14 residues long. V gave up 7 bases and J gave up 4 bases; unmatched junction bases: 6. The CDR3 DNA reads as TGCGCCAGCAAACAGCGGGGGGGCGCAGAGACCCAGTACTTC. This gives the protein CASKQRGGAETQYF.

Concerning this clonotype itself: This may be a read error, as it is one base from a much larger clone. The chain employs TRBV20-1 and TRBJ1-2; possible D gene TRBD1, 6 bases. Trimming removed 2 bases at V and 2 bases at J, with 6 bases between. There are 12 residues in the CDR3. The V gene's germline CDR1 is DFQATT and CDR2 SNEGSKA (reference sequence). In DNA, the CDR3 is TGCAGTGCTAGAACAGGGAACTATGGCTACACCTTC. Amino acids: CSARTGNYGYTF.

This clonotype was counted at least ten times. The CDR3 bases are TGCGCCAGCAGCTGGACAGGGGGCAATGAGCAGTTCTTC. Translation gives CASSWTGGNEQFF. The genes are TRBV5-1 and TRBJ2-1, with 10 bases fitting TRBD1. CDR3 size: 13 residues. Germline CDR1 SGHRS, CDR2 YFSETQ. V was clipped by 3 bases and J by 6 bases; unmatched bases: 0.

This clonotype has a handful of counts. V usage is TRBV28 and J usage is TRBJ1-2; possibly TRBD1 for D (5 bases). V was shortened by 7 bases and J by 8 bases, with 17 bases between the two germline ends. Germline V lookup: CDR1 MDHEN, CDR2 SYDVKM. The CDR3 runs to 13 residues. CDR3 loop: CASIYRGMEGYTF. The CDR3 bases are TGTGCCAGCATTTATCGGGGGATGGAAGGCTACACCTTC.

V and J are TRBV5-1 and TRBJ2-1, with a possible D match to TRBD1 (6 bases). The V end was cut by 4 bases, the J end by 0 bases, with 11 bases between. Looked up from germline, CDR1 is SGHRS and CDR2 is YFSETQ. The CDR3 covers 15 residues. The CDR3, as DNA: TGCGCCAGCAGCACAGGGCCCCCCTCCTACAATGAGCAGTTCTTC. It translates to CASSTGPPSYNEQFF.

For this clonotype: A much larger clonotype is one base distant, so this may be a read error. The CDR3 nucleotides read TGTGCCACCACGGGGGATCAAGAGACCAAGTACTTC. Translated, it gives CATTGDQETKYF. This chain connects TRBV10-3 to TRBJ2-5, with D tentatively TRBD2 (6 bases). Germline V CDR1 and CDR2: ENHRY, SYGVKD. The CDR3 is 12 residues long.

This clonotype was counted many times. At one boundary the junction diverges from the germline segment, which might be a read error. The V call is TRBV7-7, the J call TRBJ2-5; no definite D call. Germline V gene data show CDR1 as SSHAT and CDR2 as FNYEAQ (reference sequence). This CDR3 is built from 12 residues. The CDR3 nucleotides read TGTGCTAGCAGCCCAGGCCCGGAGACCCAGTACTTC. Translated: CASSPGPETQYF.

This clonotype was seen many times. The V gene is TRBV5-6, the J gene TRBJ2-3; D unclear. Germline-derived CDR1 and CDR2 are SGHDT and YYEEEE. Trimming removed 3 bases at V and 10 bases at J, with 15 bases between. CDR3 length equals 13 residues. CDR3 sequence reads: CASSSLNGNPQYF. The CDR3 nucleotides read TGTGCCAGCAGCTCCCTGAACGGTAATCCGCAGTATTTT. Supplemented by reference TRBV5-6 and TRBJ2-3, the full variable domain reads DAGVTQSPTHLIKTRGQQVTLRCSPKSGHDTVSWYQQALGQGPQFIFQYYEEEERQRGNFPDRFSGHQFPNYSSELNVNALLLGDSALYLCASSSLNGNPQYFGPGTRLTVL.

This chain links TRBV11-2 with TRBJ2-1; 13 nucleotides match TRBD2. With V trimmed by 5 bases and J by 6 bases, 13 bases remained unmatched. The CDR3 length is 18 residues. The germline V gene encodes CDR1 SGHAT and CDR2 FQNNGV. DNA for the CDR3: TGTGCCAGCAGCGATAGAAGGACTAGCGGGAGTGGAAGCAATGAGCAGTTCTTC. It codes for CASSDRRTSGSGSNEQFF.

This chain uses TRBV3-1 with TRBJ2-5; 14 positions match TRBD2. Germline loops: CDR1 LGHDT, CDR2 YNNKEL (reference sequence). The CDR3 is made up of 16 amino acids. V gave up 4 bases and J gave up 5 bases; unmatched junction bases: 6. CDR3 region: CASSPRLAGGQETQYF. The CDR3 DNA sequence: TGTGCCAGCAGCCCTCGACTAGCGGGGGGGCAGGAGACCCAGTACTTC.

This clonotype has ten or more counts. The gene calls are TRBV7-2 and TRBJ2-2, with 10 bases aligning to TRBD2. The V gene's germline CDR1 is SGHTA and CDR2 FQGNSA. This CDR3 has 16 amino acids. V lost 4 bases, J lost 7 bases, and 9 bases stayed unmatched. The CDR3 DNA reads TGTGCCAGCAGCTCCCTGGGACTAGCGATCGGCGGGGAGCTGTTTTTT. This translates into CASSSLGLAIGGELFF.

This clonotype has just a few counts. The gene calls are TRBV20-1 and TRBJ2-1, with D unclear. Looked up from germline, CDR1 is DFQATT and CDR2 is SNEGSKA (reference sequence). Trimming removed 2 bases from V and 1 base from J, with 15 bases in between. This CDR3 region has 16 residues. The CDR3 here is CSARLDTPDSYNEQFF. In DNA form, the CDR3 reads TGCAGTGCTAGACTCGATACTCCTGATTCCTACAATGAGCAGTTCTTC.